The rows below give T cell receptor beta chains drawn from one sample of a study of cytomegalovirus exposure and HLA in healthy donors. Clones were sequenced by immunoSEQ multiplex PCR, and TCRdb holds only the in-frame ones, with some missing. The sample includes about 50,000 clones, about three quarters seen only once; the top ten take about 9.3%. Source material: PBMCs. Source of these receptors: a woman aged 45-65 years in good health and CMV-seronegative. CDR3s include the opening cysteine and the closing phenylalanine or tryptophan. The D gene is left open where the match is weak. Clone size appears in some rows only: once, few, many, or a class for an expanded clone.

cdr3_aa,cdr3_nt,j_call,d_call,clone_size,v_call
CASSKGPSGEQYF,TGCGCCAGCAGTAAAGGACCCAGCGGCGAGCAGTACTTC,TRBJ2-7,-,-,TRBV10-2
CASSSRDGTGELFF,TGCGCCAGCAGCTCCAGGGATGGGACCGGGGAGCTGTTTTTT,TRBJ2-2,-,-,TRBV5-1
CASSIAGIANEQFF,TGTGCCAGCAGCATCGCCGGGATTGCCAATGAGCAGTTCTTC,TRBJ2-1,-,-,TRBV7-2
CASSLAGTSIHEQYF,TGTGCCAGCAGCCTTGCCGGGACTAGCATCCACGAGCAGTACTTC,TRBJ2-7,TRBD2,-,TRBV7-6
CASSLAGGLSHEQYF,TGTGCCAGCAGCCTCGCTGGCGGCCTTTCCCACGAGCAGTACTTC,TRBJ2-7,-,-,TRBV7-6
CASSSSTSDTQYF,TGTGCCAGCAGCTCATCGACTTCAGATACGCAGTATTTT,TRBJ2-3,-,once,TRBV7-3
CASSQGEGQGSHTQYF,TGTGCCAGCAGCCAAGGCGAGGGACAGGGGTCGCATACGCAGTATTTT,TRBJ2-3,TRBD1,-,TRBV4-2
CASSPPLGGSTDTQYF,TGTGCCAGCTCACCCCCCCTGGGGGGGAGCACAGATACGCAGTATTTT,TRBJ2-3,TRBD2,-,TRBV18
CASSTADTQYF,TGTGCCAGTAGTACAGCGGATACGCAGTATTTT,TRBJ2-3,-,-,TRBV19
CASSFQGADGYTF,TGTGCCAGCAGTTTCCAGGGGGCAGACGGCTACACCTTC,TRBJ1-2,TRBD1,-,TRBV27
CASRPGTSRTSTDTQYF,TGTGCCAGCAGACCCGGGACTAGCAGAACTAGCACAGATACGCAGTATTTT,TRBJ2-3,TRBD2,-,TRBV5-4
CASSLVGGNTEAFF,TGTGCCAGCAGCTTAGTGGGGGGGAACACTGAAGCTTTCTTT,TRBJ1-1,-,-,TRBV7-8
CSAVGGTGAKNIQYF,TGCAGCGCTGTTGGGGGCACGGGAGCCAAAAACATTCAGTACTTC,TRBJ2-4,-,-,TRBV29-1
CARSIRWGVCYGYTF,TGTGCCAGAAGCATTAGATGGGGCGTGTGCTATGGCTACACCTTC,TRBJ1-2,-,few,TRBV7-5
CASSLWSEGEQYF,TGTGCCAGCAGCCTCTGGAGTGAAGGCGAGCAGTACTTC,TRBJ2-7,-,few,TRBV5-5
CASSSTSGENNEQFF,TGTGCCAGCAGCTCGACTAGCGGGGAGAACAATGAGCAGTTCTTC,TRBJ2-1,TRBD2,-,TRBV7-3
CASSELDSYEQYF,TGTGCCAGCAGTGAATTGGACAGCTACGAGCAGTACTTC,TRBJ2-7,-,-,TRBV27
CASSVGVNTEAFF,TGTGCCAGCAGTGTAGGGGTGAACACTGAAGCTTTCTTT,TRBJ1-1,-,few,TRBV2
CASSPHMAPNTEAFF,TGTGCCAGCAGTCCCCACATGGCCCCGAACACTGAAGCTTTCTTT,TRBJ1-1,-,-,TRBV27
CASSSDRAKLHF,TGTGCCAGCAGCTCGGACAGGGCGAAGCTGCATTTT,TRBJ1-5,TRBD1,once,TRBV28
CASSVTLSGRGTGELFF,TGTGCCAGCAGCGTAACTCTTAGCGGGAGAGGAACCGGGGAGCTGTTTTTT,TRBJ2-2,TRBD2,-,TRBV9
CASSRGAGAQETQYF,TGTGCCAGTAGTAGGGGAGCGGGGGCCCAAGAGACCCAGTACTTC,TRBJ2-5,TRBD2,-,TRBV19
CATAREGSYEQYF,TGTGCCACCGCCAGGGAGGGTTCCTACGAGCAGTACTTC,TRBJ2-7,TRBD2,-,TRBV4-2
CASSPPNGAKNIQYF,TGTGCCAGCTCACCACCCAACGGGGCCAAAAACATTCAGTACTTC,TRBJ2-4,-,-,TRBV18
CASSVAGISVEQFF,TGTGCCAGCAGCGTAGCTGGCATCAGCGTGGAGCAGTTCTTC,TRBJ2-1,-,-,TRBV9
CASSIGGAVRGSDTQYF,TGTGCCAGTAGTATAGGCGGAGCCGTCCGGGGGAGCGATACGCAGTATTTT,TRBJ2-3,-,-,TRBV19
CASSAQGGKTEAFF,TGTGCCAGCAGCGCCCAGGGGGGAAAAACTGAAGCTTTCTTT,TRBJ1-1,TRBD1,-,TRBV7-2
CASSYSAGATDTQYF,TGTGCCAGCAGTTACTCGGCGGGGGCGACAGATACGCAGTATTTT,TRBJ2-3,-,-,TRBV6-5
CASSQRDRGSYGYTF,TGCGCCAGCAGTCAAAGGGACAGGGGAAGCTATGGCTACACCTTC,TRBJ1-2,TRBD1,-,TRBV23-1
CSTGQADYGYTF,TGCAGCACGGGACAGGCAGACTATGGCTACACCTTC,TRBJ1-2,TRBD1,-,TRBV29-1
CASSSRTGDEAFF,TGTGCCAGCAGCTCCCGGACAGGGGATGAAGCTTTCTTT,TRBJ1-1,TRBD1,-,TRBV7-2
CASRTGTGTYEQYF,TGTGCCAGCAGAACCGGGACAGGGACCTACGAGCAGTACTTC,TRBJ2-7,TRBD1,-,TRBV28
CASSPPTTKETQYF,TGTGCCAGCAGTCCCCCGACTACTAAAGAGACCCAGTACTTC,TRBJ2-5,-,-,TRBV6-5
CAWSKPGGYTF,TGTGCCTGGAGTAAACCAGGCGGCTACACCTTC,TRBJ1-2,-,-,TRBV30
CASSPLNIQYF,TGTGCCAGCAGCCCTCTGAACATTCAGTACTTC,TRBJ2-4,-,few,TRBV7-9
CASSRTSASSYEQYF,TGTGCCAGCAGTCGGACTAGCGCCAGCTCCTACGAGCAGTACTTC,TRBJ2-7,TRBD2,-,TRBV2
CASSLVLADPYEQYF,TGCGCCAGCAGCTTGGTCCTAGCAGACCCCTACGAGCAGTACTTC,TRBJ2-7,-,-,TRBV5-1
CASTLSRADTQYF,TGTGCCAGCACCCTAAGCCGGGCAGATACGCAGTATTTT,TRBJ2-3,-,-,TRBV28
CASSTTNYGYTF,TGTGCCAGCAGTACGACAAACTATGGCTACACCTTC,TRBJ1-2,-,-,TRBV13
CASSIPGFQNEKLFF,TGTGCCAGTAGTATTCCAGGGTTTCAAAATGAAAAACTGTTTTTT,TRBJ1-4,-,-,TRBV19
CAISQGYEQYF,TGTGCCATCAGCCAGGGATACGAGCAGTACTTC,TRBJ2-7,-,once,TRBV10-3
CASSMGQGNTIYF,TGTGCCAGCAGCATGGGACAGGGGAACACCATATATTTT,TRBJ1-3,TRBD1,-,TRBV7-9
CASSYDRNQPQHF,TGTGCCAGCAGTTACGACAGAAATCAGCCCCAGCATTTT,TRBJ1-5,-,few,TRBV6-6
CASSLSGQETQYF,TGTGCCAGCAGCTTATCAGGTCAAGAGACCCAGTACTTC,TRBJ2-5,-,-,TRBV7-3
CASSLTGGNSPLHF,TGCGCCAGCAGCCTGACAGGAGGTAATTCACCCCTCCACTTT,TRBJ1-6,-,few,TRBV5-1
CASIWDRVHEKLFF,TGTGCCAGCATCTGGGACAGGGTTCATGAAAAACTGTTTTTT,TRBJ1-4,TRBD1,few,TRBV6-1
CTSSQVPGTSGESSYEQYF,TGCACCAGCAGCCAAGTCCCCGGGACTAGCGGGGAGAGCTCCTACGAGCAGTACTTC,TRBJ2-7,-,-,TRBV1
CASRTGGSGANVLTF,TGTGCCAGCAGGACAGGGGGCTCTGGGGCCAACGTCCTGACTTTC,TRBJ2-6,TRBD1,-,TRBV6-1
CASSSDRANEQYF,TGTGCCAGTAGTTCGGACAGGGCGAACGAGCAGTACTTC,TRBJ2-7,TRBD1,-,TRBV19
CASSTGTSSSYEQYF,TGTGCCAGCAGTACCGGGACTAGCTCATCCTACGAGCAGTACTTC,TRBJ2-7,TRBD2,-,TRBV28
CASSFNRNTEAFF,TGTGCCAGCAGTTTTAACAGAAACACTGAAGCTTTCTTT,TRBJ1-1,-,-,TRBV27
CASSPGLGTGHGEQYF,TGTGCCAGCAGCCCTGGACTGGGGACAGGGCACGGCGAGCAGTACTTC,TRBJ2-7,TRBD1,few,TRBV7-6
CASMRDRGYTGELFF,TGTGCCAGCATGAGAGACAGGGGGTACACCGGGGAGCTGTTTTTT,TRBJ2-2,TRBD1,-,TRBV2
CASSPGQPIRELFF,TGCGCCAGCAGCCCGGGACAGCCCATCCGGGAGCTGTTTTTT,TRBJ2-2,TRBD1,-,TRBV5-1
CASSLARDFDEQYF,TGTGCCAGCAGCTTAGCGAGGGACTTCGACGAGCAGTACTTC,TRBJ2-7,-,-,TRBV7-9